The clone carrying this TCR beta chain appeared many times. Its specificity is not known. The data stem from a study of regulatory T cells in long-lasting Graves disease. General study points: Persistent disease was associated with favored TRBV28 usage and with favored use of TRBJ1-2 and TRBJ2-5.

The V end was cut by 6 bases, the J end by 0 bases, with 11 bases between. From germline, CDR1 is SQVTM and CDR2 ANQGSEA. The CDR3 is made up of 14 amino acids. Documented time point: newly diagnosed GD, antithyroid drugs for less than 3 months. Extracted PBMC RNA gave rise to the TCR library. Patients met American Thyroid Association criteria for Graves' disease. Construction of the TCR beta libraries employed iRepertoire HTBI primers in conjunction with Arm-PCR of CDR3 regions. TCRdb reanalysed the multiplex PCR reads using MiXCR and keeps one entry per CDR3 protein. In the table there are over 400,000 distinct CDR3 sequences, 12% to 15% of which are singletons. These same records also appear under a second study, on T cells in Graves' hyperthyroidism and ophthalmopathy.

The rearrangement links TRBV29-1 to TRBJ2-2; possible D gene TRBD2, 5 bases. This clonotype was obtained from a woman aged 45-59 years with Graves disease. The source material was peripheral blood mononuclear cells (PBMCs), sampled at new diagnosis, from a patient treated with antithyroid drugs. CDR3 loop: CSVSGVSNTGELFF. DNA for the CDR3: TGCAGCGTGTCCGGGGTATCGAACACCGGGGAGCTGTTTTTT.